The 27 T cell receptor beta chains below come from one sample, sequenced in a study of blood T cell repertoires in COVID-19. Profiling relied on immunoSEQ multiplex PCR, and the TCRdb table lists in-frame clones only, not all of them. Among 80,000 to 95,000 clones listed, roughly four fifths were seen once. Sequences were obtained from peripheral blood. The source is a man at least 80 years old with COVID-19, enrolled during active disease.

The J gene is TRBJ2-1, the V gene TRBV5-5; 7 bases line up with TRBD1. The germline V gene encodes CDR1 SGHKS and CDR2 YYEKEE (reference sequence). V lost 4 bases, J lost 7 bases, and 14 bases stayed unmatched. The CDR3 extends over 16 amino acids. The CDR3 sequence: CASSGAGGFIGNEQFF. The CDR3 nucleotides read TGTGCCAGCAGCGGTGCAGGGGGTTTCATCGGTAATGAGCAGTTCTTC. Full variable domain (missing parts from reference TRBV5-5 and TRBJ2-1): DAGVTQSPTHLIKTRGQQVTLRCSPISGHKSVSWYQQVLGQGPQFIFQYYEKEERGRGNFPDRFSARQFPNYSSELNVNALLLGDSALYLCASSGAGGFIGNEQFFGPGTRLTVL.

This chain uses TRBV28 with TRBJ1-2, with TRBD1 identical over 8 bases. Germline CDR1 reads MDHEN; CDR2 reads SYDVKM. The CDR3 is 14 amino acids. After removal of 2 bases from V and 6 bases from J, the junction contained 5 bases not matched to a gene. The CDR3 loop is CASSLRTGLNGYTF. Written as DNA, the CDR3 is TGTGCCAGCAGTTTACGGACAGGGTTAAATGGCTACACCTTC.

The chain couples TRBV19 to TRBJ1-4, with TRBD1 as a possible D gene (5 bases). The CDR3 is 14 amino acids. The V gene's germline CDR1 is LNHDA and CDR2 SQIVND (reference sequence). Trimming stripped 3 bases from V and 7 bases from J, with 12 bases between. DNA of the CDR3: TGTGCCAGTAGTATCGGCCAGGGTGGTGAAAAACTGTTTTTT. Its translation: CASSIGQGGEKLFF.

The rearrangement uses TRBV15 and TRBJ1-5; no definite D call. The CDR3 totals 16 residues. Trimming shortened V by 0 bases and J by 0 bases, and 9 bases separated the two germline ends. Germline CDR1 is LNHNV and CDR2 is YYDKDF (reference sequence). The CDR3 spells CATSRDRGSSNQPQHF. The CDR3 nucleotides are TGTGCCACCAGCAGAGATCGAGGGAGTAGCAATCAGCCCCAGCATTTT.

The chain uses TRBV6-5 and TRBJ1-5; 7 positions match TRBD1. CDR3 length: 14 amino acids. V was clipped by 5 bases and J by 6 bases; unmatched bases: 7. Germline CDR1 MNHEY, CDR2 SVGAGI. The DNA for the CDR3 is TGTGCCAGCAGTCGAGGGGGCGGGGCTCAGCCCCAGCATTTT. Translating gives CASSRGGGAQPQHF.

The V and J genes are TRBV7-2 and TRBJ2-3; the D is unclear. The length of the CDR3 is 14 residues. Per germline, CDR1 SGHTA and CDR2 FQGNSA. Trimming took 0 bases from V and 0 from J, leaving 4 bases between them. CDR3 residues: CASSLATSTDTQYF. The CDR3 nucleotides read TGTGCCAGCAGCTTAGCAACTAGCACAGATACGCAGTATTTT.

The chain links TRBV7-8 to TRBJ1-1, with 7 bases that match TRBD1. The CDR3 consists of 15 residues. Per the germline V gene, CDR1 is SGHVS and CDR2 is FQNEAQ. The V and J ends lost 3 bases and 1 base, in that order; junction bases with no gene match: 5. CDR3 nucleotide sequence: TGTGCCAGCAGCTTGTTGAACAGGGGGAACACTGAAGCTTTCTTT. It codes for CASSLLNRGNTEAFF. The full variable domain, in which reference TRBV7-8 and TRBJ1-1 provide the parts outside the CDR3, is GAGVSQSPRYKVAKRGQDVALRCDPISGHVSLFWYQQALGQGPEFLTYFQNEAQLDKSGLPSDRFFAERPEGSVSTLKIQRTQQEDSAVYLCASSLLNRGNTEAFFGQGTRLTVV.

V and J are TRBV19 and TRBJ2-2; the D gene is possibly TRBD2 (5 bases). CDR3 length: 15 residues. Germline CDR1 LNHDA, CDR2 SQIVND (reference sequence). V dropped 6 bases and J dropped 3 bases, with 14 bases sitting between them. In DNA, the CDR3 is TGTGCCAGTAGAAGCAGGTACGGGGACACCGGGGAGCTGTTTTTT. It specifies CASRSRYGDTGELFF.

This chain connects TRBV2 to TRBJ1-5; maybe TRBD1 (6 bases). CDR1 and CDR2 from the germline V gene are SNHLY and FYNNEI. Trimming cost V 5 bases and J 0 bases, with 14 bases left between them. CDR3 size: 16 residues. The DNA for the CDR3 is TGTGCCAGCAGTCAGGACAGACGATATAGCAATCAGCCCCAGCATTTT. Translated: CASSQDRRYSNQPQHF. Together with reference TRBV2 and TRBJ1-5, the CDR3 gives the full variable domain: EPEVTQTPSHQVTQMGQEVILRCVPISNHLYFYWYRQILGQKVEFLVSFYNNEISEKSEIFDDQFSVERPDGSNFTLKIRSTKLEDSAMYFCASSQDRRYSNQPQHFGDGTRLSIL.

This clone was observed once. The chain joins TRBV2 to TRBJ2-5, with TRBD2 identical over 10 bases. Germline CDR1 reads SNHLY; CDR2 reads FYNNEI. This CDR3 region has 14 residues. V trimming: 6 bases; J trimming: 1 base; junction bases outside the gene matches: 2. CDR3 nucleotides: TGTGCCAGCAGAGCGGGGGGGTTCCAAGAGACCCAGTACTTC. It is translated as CASRAGGFQETQYF.

The CDR3 is CASSKGRSSPSYEQYF. The CDR3 region has the DNA TGTGCCAGCAGCAAAGGGCGGAGTTCCCCATCCTACGAGCAGTACTTC. The genes are TRBV21-1 and TRBJ2-7; TRBD2 is the table's D call and was not checked against the DNA. TRBV21-1 counts as a pseudogene. The CDR3 spans 16 residues.

The V gene is TRBV7-9, the J gene TRBJ2-1, with 10 bases aligning to TRBD2. The germline gives CDR1 SEHNR, CDR2 FQNEAQ (reference sequence). The CDR3 has 15 amino acids. J gave up 4 bases and V 7 bases, and 7 bases lay outside the gene matches. The CDR3 region has the DNA TGTGCCAGCAACCGAGCGGGGGGGCTATACAATGAGCAGTTCTTC. It specifies CASNRAGGLYNEQFF.

The chain has TRBV27 and TRBJ2-1, with 9 nucleotides matching TRBD2. The CDR3 totals 16 residues. V shed 4 bases, J shed 4 bases, and the junction held 8 bases outside the gene matches. From germline, CDR1 is MNHEY and CDR2 SMNVEV (reference sequence). As DNA, the CDR3 is TGTGCCAGCAGTTCCTTAGCGGGAGAGCCGTACAATGAGCAGTTCTTC. Translated, it gives CASSSLAGEPYNEQFF.

The V call is TRBV6-2 or TRBV6-3, the J call TRBJ1-5; 11 bases agree with TRBD1. The CDR3 consists of 16 residues. In germline, CDR1 is MNHEY, CDR2 SVGEGT. Losses at the gene ends were 4 bases for V and 4 bases for J; bases not matched to a gene: 6. DNA for the CDR3: TGTGCCAGCAGTTCCGCCGGGACAGGGGGAAATCAGCCCCAGCATTTT. Amino acid sequence: CASSSAGTGGNQPQHF.

The chain employs TRBV4-2 and TRBJ2-1; 11 bases match TRBD2. CDR1 is LGHNA and CDR2 is YNFKEQ in the germline V gene. The CDR3 extends over 17 amino acids. The junction had 9 bases not matched to a gene; V was cut back by 4 bases and J by 4 bases. CDR3 protein: CASSPRILAGAYNEQFF. DNA for the CDR3: TGTGCCAGCAGCCCCCGTATACTAGCGGGAGCTTACAATGAGCAGTTCTTC.

The chain combines TRBV6-6 with TRBJ2-7; 9 bases are a match to TRBD1. Looked up from germline, CDR1 is MNHNY and CDR2 is SVGAGI (reference sequence). V trimming: 2 bases; J trimming: 5 bases; junction bases outside the gene matches: 10. This CDR3 has 16 amino acids. The CDR3 reads CASSYPRMGQGNEQYF. The CDR3 DNA sequence: TGTGCCAGCAGTTACCCCCGTATGGGACAGGGCAACGAGCAGTACTTC.

The genes are TRBV5-1 and TRBJ2-2; 8 nucleotides line up with TRBD2. V lost 5 bases and J lost 5; bases outside the gene matches: 5. The germline V gene encodes CDR1 SGHRS and CDR2 YFSETQ. This CDR3 has 14 amino acids. The CDR3 is CASSLPSGTGELFF. The CDR3 DNA follows: TGCGCCAGCAGTCTCCCTAGCGGGACCGGGGAGCTGTTTTTT.

V is TRBV18 and J is TRBJ1-1; D unclear. This CDR3 has 13 amino acids. Trimming took off 5 bases at V and 3 bases at J, with 10 bases between the two ends. Germline CDR1 reads KGHSH; CDR2 reads LQKENI. The CDR3 DNA reads TGTGCCAGCTCAGCAGACTTGGACACTGAAGCTTTCTTT. Its translation is CASSADLDTEAFF.

This rearrangement joins TRBV30 to TRBJ2-1; 11 bases fit TRBD2. The CDR3 spans 17 residues. Germline V gene lookup returns CDR1 GTSNPN and CDR2 SVGIG (reference sequence). V gave up 2 bases and J gave up 3 bases; unmatched junction bases: 9. The CDR3, as DNA: TGTGCCTGGAGTTTCCCTGGGACTAGCGGACTCTACAATGAGCAGTTCTTC. This codes for CAWSFPGTSGLYNEQFF.

The J gene is TRBJ2-2, the V gene TRBV5-1, with 11 bases fitting TRBD2. There are 16 residues in the CDR3. The germline V gene has CDR1 SGHRS and CDR2 YFSETQ. Losses at the gene ends were 4 bases for V and 6 bases for J; bases not matched to a gene: 8. The CDR3 sequence: CASSPILAGGAGELFF. For the CDR3, the DNA is TGCGCCAGCAGCCCAATCCTAGCGGGAGGAGCCGGGGAGCTGTTTTTT.

The gene calls are TRBV2 and TRBJ2-5; tentatively, D is TRBD1 (6 bases). The CDR3 has 14 residues. Trimming shortened V by 6 bases and J by 2 bases, and 13 bases separated the two germline ends. CDR1 and CDR2 (germline): SNHLY, FYNNEI. The CDR3 loop is CASSPGQIQETQYF. The CDR3 DNA sequence: TGTGCCAGCAGCCCCGGACAGATTCAAGAGACCCAGTACTTC.

The CDR3 loop reads CASSSRRDSQYF. In DNA form, the CDR3 reads TGTGCCAGCAGCTCACGCCGGGACAGTCAGTACTTC. This chain links TRBV5-6 with TRBJ2-4; TRBD1 matches 7 bases. Trimming cost V 3 bases and J 12 bases; bases outside gene matches: 6. CDR1 and CDR2 from the germline V gene are SGHDT and YYEEEE. The CDR3 is 12 amino acids.

The chain has TRBV5-4 and TRBJ1-1; TRBD1 might be the D (6 bases). There are 13 residues in the CDR3. V was clipped by 1 base and J by 11 bases, with 15 bases between them. Germline values: CDR1 SGHNT, CDR2 YYREEE (reference sequence). DNA for the CDR3: TGTGCCAGCAGCTTGACAGGGAGCGTGAGCGCTTTCTTT. Protein product: CASSLTGSVSAFF. Full variable domain (missing parts from reference TRBV5-4 and TRBJ1-1): ETGVTQSPTHLIKTRGQQVTLRCSSQSGHNTVSWYQQALGQGPQFIFQYYREEENGRGNFPPRFSGLQFPNYSSELNVNALELDDSALYLCASSLTGSVSAFFGQGTRLTVV.

The rearrangement uses TRBV7-6 and TRBJ2-1, with D tentatively TRBD2 (6 bases). Trimming cost V 8 bases and J 3 bases, with 11 bases left between them. There are 13 residues in the CDR3. CDR1 is SGHVS and CDR2 is FNYEAQ in the germline V gene. The CDR3 is CASGGRSYNEQFF. In nucleotides, the CDR3 is TGTGCCAGCGGGGGGAGGAGCTACAATGAGCAGTTCTTC.

The table lists this clone with a few counts. The rearrangement links TRBV6-5 to TRBJ2-1; perhaps TRBD2 as D (6 bases). Germline V gives CDR1 MNHEY, CDR2 SVGAGI. This CDR3 contains 13 residues. Deletions cut 4 bases from V and 9 bases from J, with 13 bases between. The CDR3: CASSLEEGSEQFF. CDR3 nucleotide sequence: TGTGCCAGCAGTTTGGAGGAGGGTTCTGAGCAGTTCTTC.

The chain carries TRBV7-2 and TRBJ2-7; the match to TRBD1 covers 9 bases. Germline V lookup: CDR1 SGHTA, CDR2 FQGNSA. The CDR3 is 15 residues long. The ends lost 1 base at V and 2 bases at J; junction bases unmatched: 3. The CDR3 DNA reads TGTGCCAGCAGCTTAGTAGGGGACAGGGCCTACGAGCAGTACTTC. It encodes CASSLVGDRAYEQYF. Complete variable domain (other parts from reference TRBV7-2 and TRBJ2-7): GAGVSQSPSNKVTEKGKDVELRCDPISGHTALYWYRQSLGQGLEFLIYFQGNSAPDKSGLPSDRFSAERTGGSVSTLTIQRTQQEDSAVYLCASSLVGDRAYEQYFGPGTRLTVT.

This clone has just a few counts. This rearrangement joins TRBV28 to TRBJ2-1, with 8 bases aligning to TRBD2. The CDR3 spans 14 residues. The J segment lost 6 bases and the V segment lost 6 bases, leaving 7 bases of the junction unmatched. From germline, CDR1 is MDHEN and CDR2 SYDVKM. The CDR3 is CASRLPGGGNEQFF. In DNA form, the CDR3 reads TGTGCCAGCAGACTACCGGGGGGGGGCAATGAGCAGTTCTTC.